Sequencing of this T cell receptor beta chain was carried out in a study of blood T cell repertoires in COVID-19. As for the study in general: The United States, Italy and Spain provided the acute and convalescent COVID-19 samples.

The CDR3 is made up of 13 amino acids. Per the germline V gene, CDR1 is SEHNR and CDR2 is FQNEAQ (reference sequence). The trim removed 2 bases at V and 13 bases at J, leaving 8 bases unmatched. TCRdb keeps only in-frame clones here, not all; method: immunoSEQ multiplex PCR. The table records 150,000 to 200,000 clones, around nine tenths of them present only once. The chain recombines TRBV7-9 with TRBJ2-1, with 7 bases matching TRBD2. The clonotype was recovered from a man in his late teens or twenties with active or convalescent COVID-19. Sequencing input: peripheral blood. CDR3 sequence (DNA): TGTGCCAGCAGCTTACCTCCCGCGGGAGCTCAGTTCTTC. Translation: CASSLPPAGAQFF.